There are many counts of the clone carrying this TCR beta chain. The antigen is unknown. Unique molecular identifiers were incorporated into the prepared TCRbeta library. TCRdb reanalysed the PCR reads using MiXCR and keeps one entry per CDR3 protein. This table holds hundreds of thousands of distinct CDR3 sequences, under 15% found once. The CDR3 covers 14 residues. Germline V gives CDR1 MNHNS, CDR2 SASEGT. Trimming shortened V by 6 bases and J by 3 bases, and 14 bases separated the two germline ends. The data were taken from a study of T-cell reconstitution after alpha-beta-depleted transplantation in children. General observations from the study: Reportedly, roughly two months post-transplant, alpha-beta T cells arose from several hundred expanded graft clones. Hyperexpanded clones declined; after one year, newly produced T cells mostly supplied diversity.

The source was PBMCs, collected before TCRalphabeta/CD19-depleted stem cell transplant. This clonotype originated in a girl aged 2 to 10 with congenital amegakaryocytic thrombocytopenia, due to receive a stem cell transplant. This chain links TRBV6-1 with TRBJ1-1, with D uncertain. In DNA, the CDR3 is TGTGCCAGCAGCCTCCTTCCCGGCCACACTGAAGCTTTCTTT. It encodes CASSLLPGHTEAFF.